This T cell receptor beta chain was obtained from a study of T-cell memory formation after mild COVID-19. V was trimmed by 4 bases and J by 4 bases, leaving 10 bases between them. The germline V gene has CDR1 SQVTM and CDR2 ANQGSEA. The CDR3 consists of 12 residues. Each CDR3 protein is one row after TCRdb ran MiXCR on the 5' RACE reads. The table lists hundreds of thousands of distinct CDR3 sequences, about 23% of them singletons, with around an eighth in the top ten. The sample was PBMCs or a T cell subset sorted from them (not recorded which). The source of this sequence is an adult woman who had mild COVID-19 (a few samples of this study predate the infection). Cell type and time point are not known. The chain links TRBV29-1 to TRBJ1-2; D is undetermined. CDR3 region: CSVATVTYGYTF. The CDR3 DNA is TGCAGCGTTGCCACCGTAACCTATGGCTACACCTTC.